The 16 T cell receptor beta chains listed next were all sequenced from one sample in a study of T cell responses to AZD1222 COVID-19 vaccine. The repertoire was sequenced with immunoSEQ multiplex PCR; TCRdb's copy has only in-frame clones and lacks some. This sample has about 150,000 clones, with 90% found just once. Sequencing used peripheral blood, obtained on day 0 of AZD1222 vaccination. These receptors came from an adult in good health.

This chain uses TRBV28 with TRBJ2-3, with TRBD2 matching over 11 bases. J lost 2 bases, V lost 3 bases, and 7 bases had no gene match. This CDR3 region has 17 residues. Germline CDR1 reads MDHEN; CDR2 reads SYDVKM. The CDR3 here is CASSFGLAGGTTDTQYF. In DNA form, the CDR3 reads TGTGCCAGCAGTTTTGGGCTAGCGGGAGGAACCACAGATACGCAGTATTTT.

V and J are TRBV24-1 and TRBJ1-2; TRBD1 matches 9 bases. Germline V gives CDR1 KGHDR, CDR2 SFDVKD. This CDR3 is 16 amino acids long. The J segment lost 4 bases and the V segment lost 3 bases, leaving 8 bases of the junction unmatched. CDR3 protein: CATSDTRQGVSYGYTF. The CDR3 region has the DNA TGTGCCACCAGTGATACGCGACAGGGGGTTAGCTATGGCTACACCTTC.

The chain employs TRBV19 and TRBJ2-7, with 8 bases that match TRBD2. Germline values: CDR1 LNHDA, CDR2 SQIVND (reference sequence). The V and J ends lost 1 base and 2 bases, in that order; junction bases with no gene match: 4. The length of the CDR3 is 15 residues. CDR3 loop: CASSIGRGEAYEQYF. The CDR3 region has the DNA TGTGCCAGTAGTATAGGGCGGGGGGAAGCCTACGAGCAGTACTTC.

The CDR3 sequence: CASSSPGQGGSPLHF. In nucleotides, the CDR3 is TGTGCCAGCAGTTCGCCCGGACAGGGAGGTTCACCCCTCCACTTT. The chain links TRBV28 to TRBJ1-6, with 8 bases aligning to TRBD1. The J segment lost 9 bases and the V segment lost 4 bases, leaving 8 bases of the junction unmatched. The germline CDR1 and CDR2 sequences are MDHEN and SYDVKM. This CDR3 comprises 15 residues.

This clone was observed a few times. J is TRBJ2-7 and V is TRBV4-2, with D hard to call. The CDR3 runs to 14 residues. Deletions cut 4 bases from V and 3 bases from J, with 13 bases between. Germline V CDR1 and CDR2: LGHNA, YNFKEQ. This chain's CDR3 is CASSLMGSDYEQYF. The CDR3 DNA reads as TGTGCCAGCAGCCTTATGGGAAGCGACTACGAGCAGTACTTC.

The chain is built from TRBV5-6 and TRBJ2-5; D not certain. This CDR3 is 14 amino acids long. Germline V gene data show CDR1 as SGHDT and CDR2 as YYEEEE. The V end lost 2 bases, the J end lost 1 base, and 9 bases lay between the germline ends. Here the CDR3 reads CASSFGVSQETQYF. The CDR3 DNA is TGTGCCAGCAGCTTTGGTGTGTCCCAAGAGACCCAGTACTTC.

This chain links TRBV9 with TRBJ2-7; 7 bases are shared with TRBD1. After removal of 4 bases from V and 3 bases from J, the junction contained 10 bases not matched to a gene. This CDR3 has 15 residues. Germline values: CDR1 SGDLS, CDR2 YYNGEE. CDR3 sequence reads: CASSPHLDRVYEQYF. CDR3 nucleotide sequence: TGTGCCAGCAGCCCACACTTAGACAGGGTCTACGAGCAGTACTTC.

The genes are TRBV9 and TRBJ2-1; D is perhaps TRBD1 (5 bases). Germline V lookup: CDR1 SGDLS, CDR2 YYNGEE. Trimming took off 2 bases at V and 0 bases at J, with 9 bases between the two ends. The CDR3 has 15 residues. The CDR3 spells CASSVTGSSYNEQFF. The CDR3, as DNA: TGTGCCAGCAGCGTTACAGGCTCCTCCTACAATGAGCAGTTCTTC.

The J gene is TRBJ1-5, the V gene TRBV24-1; D gene uncertain. The V end lost 10 bases, the J end lost 2 bases, and 8 bases lay between the germline ends. Germline CDR1 KGHDR, CDR2 SFDVKD. The CDR3 extends over 12 amino acids. The CDR3 protein is CATQDRNQPQHF. CDR3 DNA: TGTGCCACACAAGATCGCAATCAGCCCCAGCATTTT.

The chain recombines TRBV27 with TRBJ1-3; D gene ambiguous. Trimming took 4 bases from V and 0 from J, leaving 10 bases between them. The CDR3 runs to 15 residues. Germline V CDR1 and CDR2: MNHEY, SMNVEV (reference sequence). CDR3 DNA: TGTGCCAGCAGTTCAAAATCTAGCTCTGGAAACACCATATATTTT. Residues: CASSSKSSSGNTIYF.

J is TRBJ2-1 and V is TRBV4-3; 9 bases map to TRBD2. This CDR3 has 18 amino acids. The J segment lost 2 bases and the V segment lost 0 bases, leaving 8 bases of the junction unmatched. Germline assignment: CDR1 LGHNA and CDR2 YSLEER. CDR3 sequence reads: CASSQDRILAGPYNEQFF. The CDR3 nucleotides read TGCGCCAGCAGCCAAGATAGAATACTAGCGGGCCCCTACAATGAGCAGTTCTTC.

The gene calls are TRBV3-1 (or the pseudogene TRBV3-2) and TRBJ2-7, with TRBD1 matching 7 bases. CDR1 is LGHDT and CDR2 is YNNKEL in the germline V gene (reference sequence). The CDR3 has 17 residues. The ends lost 1 base at V and 3 bases at J; junction bases unmatched: 12. The CDR3 reads CASSQVGWGQKNYEQYF. Here the CDR3 DNA reads TGTGCCAGCAGCCAAGTCGGGTGGGGACAGAAAAACTACGAGCAGTACTTC.

V and J are TRBV7-9 and TRBJ1-6, with D tentatively TRBD1 (5 bases). CDR3 length equals 14 residues. Germline CDR1 reads SEHNR; CDR2 reads FQNEAQ (reference sequence). Trimming left V 1 base short and J 9 bases short, with 10 bases between. The CDR3 bases are TGTGCCAGCAGCTTAGAGGGGTTCGGTTCACCCCTCCACTTT. As protein: CASSLEGFGSPLHF.

The chain uses TRBV28 and TRBJ2-7, with TRBD2 matching 7 bases. This CDR3 contains 13 residues. CDR1 and CDR2 from the germline V gene are MDHEN and SYDVKM. Trimming took 11 bases from V and 0 from J; bases not matched to a gene: 7. This chain's CDR3 is CAGSGTNSYEQYF. As DNA, the CDR3 is TGTGCCGGTTCCGGGACTAACTCCTACGAGCAGTACTTC.

A single count supports this clone. V is TRBV27 and J is TRBJ2-6, with 8 bases matching TRBD1. This CDR3 is built from 19 residues. V lost 3 bases and J lost 2; bases outside the gene matches: 12. Germline CDR1 and CDR2: MNHEY and SMNVEV (reference sequence). The CDR3 spells CASSFQGAFARPGANVLTF. DNA of the CDR3: TGTGCCAGCAGTTTTCAGGGGGCGTTTGCTAGACCTGGGGCCAACGTCCTGACTTTC. The whole variable domain, filled in from reference TRBV27 and TRBJ2-6, reads EAQVTQNPRYLITVTGKKLTVTCSQNMNHEYMSWYRQDPGLGLRQIYYSMNVEVTDKGDVPEGYKVSRKEKRNFPLILESPSPNQTSLYFCASSFQGAFARPGANVLTFGAGSRLTVL.

The chain carries TRBV5-6 and TRBJ1-2, with D uncertain. From germline, CDR1 is SGHDT and CDR2 YYEEEE. The CDR3 is 14 amino acids. Trimming removed 0 bases at V and 3 bases at J, with 9 bases between. The CDR3 DNA sequence: TGTGCCAGCAGCTTGGGGGGTTTTCACTATGGCTACACCTTC. Translating it yields CASSLGGFHYGYTF.